This T cell receptor (beta chain) was profiled in a study of graft-versus-host responses after intestinal transplantation. Study findings and constraints: In recipient marrow, GvH clones were found, and some appeared first in ileum or blood. Peak levels of circulating GvH clones tracked with early post-transplant HvG declines.

Using immunoSEQ multiplex PCR, the repertoire was profiled, and TCRdb retains in-frame clones only, with some absent. The sample contains approximately 71,000 clones, 89% of which appear only once. As to this clone: Its antigen remains unknown.

CDR1 is SGHTA and CDR2 is FQGNSA in the germline V gene. The CDR3 extends over 16 amino acids. Unmatched junction bases numbered 12, after V lost 4 bases and J lost 7 bases. The specimen comprised unstimulated CD8+ T cells sorted from spleen or lymph node cells, sampled before intestinal transplant. This chain links TRBV7-2 with TRBJ2-1, with TRBD2 identical over 8 bases. This TCR was sampled from a human donor who received an intestinal transplant. The CDR3 region is CASSSTPGLGGNEQFF. The CDR3 bases are TGTGCCAGCAGCTCTACCCCGGGACTAGGGGGTAATGAGCAGTTCTTC.